These 27 T cell receptor beta chains were sequenced from one sample in a study of shared clonotypes between healthy human individuals. This table comes from immunoSEQ multiplex PCR, and its TCRdb copy is limited to in-frame clones, with some not included. The table lists 650,000 to 800,000 clones, just under 75% of them singletons. The specimen sequenced was memory CD4+ T cells sorted from blood. Described subset: CD45RA-negative fraction. Every receptor here comes from a woman in her 30s in good health.

The CDR3 loop reads CASSPSGPTNEQFF. DNA of the CDR3: TGTGCCAGCAGCCCATCAGGACCGACTAATGAGCAGTTCTTC. The rearrangement joins TRBV11-3 to TRBJ2-1; D gene unclear. The V gene lost 5 bases and the J gene lost 7 bases, with 15 bases spanning the gap. CDR1 is SGHNT, CDR2 YENEEA, per germline. The CDR3 is made up of 14 amino acids. Full variable domain (outside the CDR3, taken from reference TRBV11-3 and TRBJ2-1): EAGVVQSPRYKIIEKKQPVAFWCNPISGHNTLYWYLQNLGQGPELLIRYENEEAVDDSQLPKDRFSAERLKGVDSTLKIQPAELGDSAVYLCASSPSGPTNEQFFGPGTRLTVL.

The chain couples TRBV4-1 to TRBJ1-1; D is uncertain. Deletions cut 1 base from V and 4 bases from J, with 16 bases between. CDR1 is MGHRA and CDR2 is YSYEKL in the germline V gene. The CDR3 runs 16 residues. CDR3 amino acids: CASSQVDLGFVTEAFF. CDR3 nucleotides: TGCGCCAGCAGCCAAGTAGACCTGGGGTTTGTCACTGAAGCTTTCTTT.

The rearrangement joins TRBV28 to TRBJ1-2, with D unclear. Trimming cost V 7 bases and J 7 bases, with 16 bases left between them. From germline, CDR1 is MDHEN and CDR2 SYDVKM. There are 13 residues in the CDR3. This chain's CDR3 is CASTPRLGSGYTF. CDR3 DNA: TGTGCCAGCACCCCCCGGCTGGGGTCTGGCTACACCTTC.

The chain recombines TRBV21-1 with TRBJ2-7; TRBD2, the D gene given by the table, was not confirmed from the DNA. TRBV21-1 is marked as a pseudogene. The CDR3 spans 17 residues. The DNA of the CDR3 is TGTGCCAACCCCCAAAATCGGCTAGCGGTGAGCTCCTACGAGCAGTACTTC. This sequence encodes CANPQNRLAVSSYEQYF.

The CDR3 loop reads CASSLQVGQPQHF. The DNA of the CDR3 is TGTGCCAGCAGTTTACAGGTCGGTCAGCCCCAGCATTTT. The chain couples TRBV27 to TRBJ1-5, with D unclear. From germline, CDR1 is MNHEY and CDR2 SMNVEV (reference sequence). There are 13 residues in the CDR3. The ends were cut back, 2 bases at V and 6 bases at J, with 8 bases in the middle.

This clone was recorded a few times. V and J are TRBV5-4 and TRBJ2-7; maybe TRBD1 (5 bases). The CDR3 length is 13 residues. With 2 bases removed from V and 6 bases from J, the gap between germline ends came to 12 bases. Looked up from germline, CDR1 is SGHNT and CDR2 is YYREEE (reference sequence). CDR3 DNA: TGTGCCAGCAGCTTTGGGGCAGACGGCGAGCAGTACTTC. It specifies CASSFGADGEQYF.

The chain employs TRBV18 and TRBJ1-2, with D uncertain. CDR1 and CDR2 (germline): KGHSH, LQKENI. The V end was cut by 4 bases, the J end by 4 bases, with 16 bases between. This CDR3 contains 15 residues. The CDR3 here is CASSLDQEPRYGYTF. Here the CDR3 DNA reads TGTGCCAGCTCACTGGATCAGGAACCTCGCTATGGCTACACCTTC.

The chain joins TRBV27 to TRBJ2-1; TRBD2 matches at 7 bases. V trimming: 5 bases; J trimming: 4 bases; junction bases outside the gene matches: 20. CDR1 and CDR2 (germline): MNHEY, SMNVEV (reference sequence). The CDR3 extends over 19 amino acids. The CDR3 DNA reads as TGTGCCAGCAGTCCGTCCCCACGGGTGGCGGGAGCTTCGTACAATGAGCAGTTCTTC. Translating it yields CASSPSPRVAGASYNEQFF.

V and J are TRBV4-1 and TRBJ1-1; D is undetermined. Per germline, CDR1 MGHRA and CDR2 YSYEKL. Trimming took off 4 bases at V and 0 bases at J, with 15 bases between the two ends. There are 16 residues in the CDR3. The CDR3: CASSPQEYIMNTEAFF. The CDR3 nucleotides are TGCGCCAGCAGCCCCCAGGAGTATATTATGAACACTGAAGCTTTCTTT.

This clone was detected a few times. The chain combines TRBV2 with TRBJ2-7; unclear D gene. CDR1 and CDR2 (germline): SNHLY, FYNNEI. This CDR3 contains 16 residues. The V end lost 2 bases, the J end lost 4 bases, and 18 bases lay between the germline ends. The CDR3 loop reads CASSEQWGGTAYEQYF. As DNA, the CDR3 is TGTGCCAGCAGTGAACAGTGGGGTGGCACGGCTTACGAGCAGTACTTC.

As regards this clone: Its ends do not fully match the called genes, so a read error is possible. The chain couples TRBV19 to TRBJ2-5, with 9 bases lining up with TRBD2. The CDR3 runs 15 residues. Germline V lookup: CDR1 LNHDA, CDR2 SQIVND (reference sequence). CDR3 nucleotides: TGTGCCAGTAGTAAACCTAGCGGGAACCAGGAGACCCAGTACTTC. The encoded protein is CASSKPSGNQETQYF.

This clone was observed a few times. V is TRBV2 and J is TRBJ2-7; D is uncertain. V lost 6 bases and J 3 bases, leaving 18 bases between the germline ends. From germline, CDR1 is SNHLY and CDR2 FYNNEI. The CDR3 has 15 residues. For the CDR3, the DNA is TGTGCCAGCAGCCCCAATTGGAGTTCGGACTACGAGCAGTACTTC. Translated: CASSPNWSSDYEQYF.

The chain couples TRBV7-9 to TRBJ1-1, with D possibly TRBD1 on 5 matching bases. Trimming removed 0 bases from V and 4 bases from J, with 12 bases in between. Germline V gene data show CDR1 as SEHNR and CDR2 as FQNEAQ (reference sequence). This CDR3 has 15 amino acids. The CDR3 sequence is CASSLATAYLTEAFF. DNA of the CDR3: TGTGCCAGCAGCTTAGCGACAGCGTACCTCACTGAAGCTTTCTTT.

The CDR3 nucleotides read TGTGCCAGCATCCCTAGCGGAACTAGCACAGATACGCAGTATTTT. The encoded protein is CASIPSGTSTDTQYF. The chain has TRBV28 and TRBJ2-3; 7 nucleotides agree with TRBD2. CDR3 length: 15 residues. V lost 7 bases and J lost 0; bases outside the gene matches: 7. Germline-derived CDR1 and CDR2 are MDHEN and SYDVKM.

This clone was counted a single time. A read error may produce the germline difference seen at one junction end. The CDR3 region is CANSSGTSFTTGANVLTF. The CDR3 nucleotides read TGTGCCAACAGCTCCGGGACTAGCTTCACGACTGGGGCCAACGTCCTGACTTTC. The V call is TRBV7-9, the J call TRBJ2-6; 9 positions agree with TRBD2. This CDR3 has 18 residues. Germline V gives CDR1 SEHNR, CDR2 FQNEAQ (reference sequence).

The chain employs TRBV5-4 and TRBJ2-5; 7 nucleotides align to TRBD1. The germline CDR1 and CDR2 sequences are SGHNT and YYREEE (reference sequence). J lost 7 bases, V lost 2 bases, and 8 bases had no gene match. The CDR3 is 14 residues long. The CDR3 DNA sequence: TGTGCCAGCAGCTTCCGGACAGGCGGAGGGACCCAGTACTTC. The encoded protein is CASSFRTGGGTQYF.

A word on this clone: The sample contains more than one DNA sequence encoding this CDR3. V and J are TRBV7-2 and TRBJ2-3; D is uncertain. Germline V CDR1 and CDR2: SGHTA, FQGNSA. Deletions cut 1 base from V and 3 bases from J, with 11 bases between. This CDR3 has 15 residues. CDR3 loop: CASSLGSRLTDTQYF. CDR3 nucleotide sequence: TGTGCCAGCAGCTTAGGTAGCAGGTTGACAGATACGCAGTATTTT.

A word on this clone: A much larger clone is a single base away; this may be a read error. Other DNA sequences in the same sample also yield this CDR3. The rearrangement joins TRBV5-1 to TRBJ1-3, with D tentatively TRBD1 (5 bases). From germline, CDR1 is SGHRS and CDR2 YFSETQ. V was cut by 4 bases and J by 3 bases, with 11 bases left in between. The CDR3 sequence is 14 residues long. CDR3 bases: TGCGCCAGCAGCCTAGGGACGGATGGAAACACCATATATTTT. Amino acid sequence: CASSLGTDGNTIYF. The variable domain in full, with the rest retrieved from reference TRBV5-1 and TRBJ1-3, is KAGVTQTPRYLIKTRGQQVTLSCSPISGHRSVSWYQQTPGQGLQFLFEYFSETQRNKGNFPGRFSGRQFSNSRSEMNVSTLELGDSALYLCASSLGTDGNTIYFGEGSWLTVV.

V gene TRBV6-1 combines with J gene TRBJ1-1; D not certain. The CDR3 is 11 residues long. V gave up 0 bases and J gave up 11 bases, with 7 bases separating them. Germline CDR1 reads MNHNS; CDR2 reads SASEGT. CDR3: CASSEAVVAFF. CDR3 nucleotide sequence: TGTGCCAGCAGTGAAGCTGTGGTTGCTTTCTTT.

This clone occurred a few times. The chain combines TRBV27 with TRBJ1-2; TRBD1 might be the D (5 bases). Germline CDR1 MNHEY, CDR2 SMNVEV (reference sequence). Trimming took 2 bases from V and 5 from J, leaving 6 bases between them. This CDR3 region has 12 residues. Here the CDR3 reads CASSLAGYGYTF. The CDR3 bases are TGTGCCAGCAGTTTAGCAGGGTATGGCTACACCTTC.

This clone was observed once. This rearrangement joins TRBV28 to TRBJ2-3; 11 positions match TRBD2. CDR1 is MDHEN, CDR2 SYDVKM, per germline. With 6 bases clipped from V and 4 bases from J, the junction kept 12 bases outside the gene matches. The CDR3 totals 17 residues. The CDR3 here is CASSPDATSGSSDTQYF. The CDR3, as DNA: TGTGCCAGCAGCCCCGATGCCACTAGCGGGAGCTCAGATACGCAGTATTTT.

This clone was counted ten times or more. This chain joins TRBV6-5 and TRBJ2-2, with D perhaps TRBD2 (5 bases). The CDR3 runs to 14 residues. Trimming pared 7 bases from V and 3 bases from J, leaving 12 bases between. From germline, CDR1 is MNHEY and CDR2 SVGAGI. The CDR3 nucleotides are TGTGCCAGCATGGGAGCTCGGGACACCGGGGAGCTGTTTTTT. Translation: CASMGARDTGELFF.

The chain uses TRBV2 and TRBJ2-5; 7 nucleotides line up with TRBD2. The V and J ends lost 6 bases and 4 bases, in that order; junction bases with no gene match: 14. From germline, CDR1 is SNHLY and CDR2 FYNNEI. CDR3 length: 16 residues. Here the CDR3 reads CASRAKLASGGETQYF. The CDR3 DNA follows: TGTGCCAGCAGGGCGAAACTAGCGTCCGGTGGAGAGACCCAGTACTTC.

The chain employs TRBV5-1 and TRBJ1-4; TRBD1 aligns across 9 bases. This CDR3 has 14 amino acids. Germline V gene lookup returns CDR1 SGHRS and CDR2 YFSETQ. V shed 4 bases and J 5 bases; nucleotides not matched to a gene: 3. The DNA for the CDR3 is TGCGCCAGCAGCAGGACAGGGGTAAATGAAAAACTGTTTTTT. Translating gives CASSRTGVNEKLFF.

This sequence joins TRBV15 and TRBJ1-5, with a possible D match to TRBD1 (6 bases). Germline CDR1 reads LNHNV; CDR2 reads YYDKDF (reference sequence). V gave up 0 bases and J gave up 0 bases, with 24 bases separating them. This CDR3 spans 21 amino acids. The CDR3 nucleotides are TGTGCCACCAGCAGAGATCGGAGAGGAGCAGGGGAGGGGAGTAGCAATCAGCCCCAGCATTTT. This gives the protein CATSRDRRGAGEGSSNQPQHF.

The genes are TRBV18 and TRBJ2-3; a weak D match, TRBD2 (6 bases). The V end was cut by 0 bases, the J end by 4 bases, with 17 bases between. Germline V gene sequence: CDR1 KGHSH, CDR2 LQKENI. This CDR3 has 17 amino acids. The CDR3 sequence is CASSPPGRGFNPDTQYF. The CDR3, as DNA: TGTGCCAGCTCACCACCCGGACGGGGGTTTAACCCAGATACGCAGTATTTT. Supplemented by reference TRBV18 and TRBJ2-3, the full variable domain reads NAGVMQNPRHLVRRRGQEARLRCSPMKGHSHVYWYRQLPEEGLKFMVYLQKENIIDESGMPKERFSAEFPKEGPSILRIQQVVRGDSAAYFCASSPPGRGFNPDTQYFGPGTRLTVL.

CDR3 region: CASSADRGADTQYF. The CDR3 DNA reads TGTGCCAGCAGTGCGGACAGGGGGGCAGATACGCAGTATTTT. The rearrangement links TRBV6-4 to TRBJ2-3; 10 bases are a match to TRBD1. Germline CDR1 and CDR2: MRHNA and SNTAGT. The V segment lost 4 bases and the J segment 4 bases; nucleotides outside the gene matches: 2. The CDR3 sequence is 14 residues long.